Below, one T cell receptor (beta chain) is given with its context. No antigen is known for it. The CDR3 totals 12 residues. The V end lost 0 bases, the J end lost 9 bases, and 6 bases lay between the germline ends. Germline V gene lookup returns CDR1 PRHDT and CDR2 FYEKMQ (reference sequence). These data are taken from a study of OX40 agonist ivuxolimab in advanced cancers. General study findings and limits: The authors also found low normalized T-cell clonal expansion in some nonresponders. Compared with others, partial responders at 0.1-3.0 mg/kg displayed clonal expansion among the lowest.

Measured with immunoSEQ multiplex PCR; TCRdb has only the in-frame clones, and not every one. The table has more than 15,000 clones, about nine tenths seen once. The V and J genes are TRBV13 and TRBJ1-5; D gene ambiguous. The clonotype originates from an adult with an advanced solid tumor such as melanoma, head and neck, liver or kidney cancer. The sample was CD4+ or CD8+ T cells sorted from blood, taken in a trial of the OX40 agonist ivuxolimab. The DNA of the CDR3 is TGTGCCAGCAGCTTAGGCGCCGGGCCCCAGCATTTT. Encoded protein: CASSLGAGPQHF.